These 24 T cell receptor beta chains originate from one sample sequenced in a study of CD8+CD57+ T cells in acquired aplastic anemia. Genomic DNA acted as the template from which TCR beta VDJ combination and CDR3 sequence profiling were carried out. TCRdb re-called the reads with MiXCR, one entry per CDR3 protein. The profile shows some 220,000 distinct CDR3 sequences, 30% to 40% of them singletons. Sample: sorted CD4+, CD8+, or CD8+CD57+ T cells (not recorded which) from PBMCs. These receptors all stem from a human donor in good health, serving as a control.

In DNA, the CDR3 is TGTGACCGTGAGGGACGGATGAACACTGAAGCTTTCTTT. The encoded protein is CDREGRMNTEAFF. The chain links TRBV2 to TRBJ1-1, with D possibly matching TRBD1 (5 bases). Germline assignment: CDR1 SNHLY and CDR2 FYNNEI. CDR3 size: 13 residues.

This clonotype was counted at least ten times. This chain connects TRBV20-1 to TRBJ1-4; maybe TRBD1 (5 bases). With 1 base removed from V and 8 bases from J, the gap between germline ends came to 5 bases. The CDR3 covers 11 residues. Germline V CDR1 and CDR2: DFQATT, SNEGSKA (reference sequence). The CDR3 DNA is TGCAGTGCTAGAGGGACAGAAAAACTGTTTTTT. Translating it yields CSARGTEKLFF.

The chain is built from TRBV10-3 and TRBJ1-5; 7 bases are shared with TRBD1. CDR3 length: 15 amino acids. Germline values: CDR1 ENHRY, CDR2 SYGVKD. V dropped 2 bases and J dropped 2; count of bases not matched to a gene: 3. CDR3 in amino acids: CAISEGRGGNQPQHF. DNA of the CDR3: TGTGCCATCAGTGAGGGCAGGGGGGGCAATCAGCCCCAGCATTTT.

The table lists this clonotype with a count of one. V gene TRBV11-2 combines with J gene TRBJ2-1; D gene ambiguous. Germline V gene sequence: CDR1 SGHAT, CDR2 FQNNGV. Deletions cut 6 bases from V and 7 bases from J, with 19 bases between. This CDR3 contains 15 residues. The CDR3 spells CASRLTDHPMNEQFF. CDR3 sequence (DNA): TGTGCCAGCAGGCTTACAGACCATCCTATGAATGAGCAGTTCTTC. The complete variable domain, with remaining parts taken from reference TRBV11-2 and TRBJ2-1, reads EAGVAQSPRYKIIEKRQSVAFWCNPISGHATLYWYQQILGQGPKLLIQFQNNGVVDDSQLPKDRFSAERLKGVDSTLKIQPAKLEDSAVYLCASRLTDHPMNEQFFGPGTRLTVL.

The V gene is TRBV12-3 or TRBV12-4, the J gene TRBJ1-3, with D maybe TRBD1 (5 bases). V lost 7 bases and J 2 bases, leaving 9 bases between the germline ends. This CDR3 comprises 13 residues. CDR3 DNA: TGTGCCAGCATCGAGGGGACTGGAAACACCATATATTTT. Protein: CASIEGTGNTIYF.

The V and J genes are TRBV2 and TRBJ1-6, with 7 bases fitting TRBD1. The CDR3 has 13 residues. Germline V gives CDR1 SNHLY, CDR2 FYNNEI. Unmatched junction bases numbered 8, after V lost 9 bases and J lost 9 bases. Written as DNA, the CDR3 is TGTGCCAGTTCAACAGGGGTAGGTTCACCCCTCCACTTT. This translates into CASSTGVGSPLHF.

This clonotype appeared many times. The chain employs TRBV7-3 and TRBJ2-7; no firm D call. The V gene's germline CDR1 is SGHTA and CDR2 FQGTGA. This CDR3 contains 13 residues. Deletions cut 5 bases from V and 3 bases from J, with 11 bases between. In DNA form, the CDR3 reads TGTGCCAGCAGCCCGAACAGAGACTACGAGCAGTACTTC. It encodes CASSPNRDYEQYF.

This clonotype was counted a single time. Germline is not matched at one junction end, which may reflect a read error. This sequence joins TRBV15 and TRBJ2-3, with D possibly matching TRBD1 (5 bases). CDR3 length equals 14 residues. The germline V gene has CDR1 LNHNV and CDR2 YYDKDF (reference sequence). CDR3 DNA: TGTGCCACCAGAGACAGTGTCTCGACAGATACGCGGTATTTT. This translates into CATRDSVSTDTRYF. The complete variable domain, with remaining parts taken from reference TRBV15 and TRBJ2-3, reads DAMVIQNPRYQVTQFGKPVTLSCSQTLNHNVMYWYQQKSSQAPKLLFHYYDKDFNNEADTPDNFQSRRPNTSFCFLDIRSPGLGDTAMYLCATRDSVSTDTRYFGPGTRLTVL.

This clonotype was counted between two and nine times. V is TRBV6-5 and J is TRBJ1-1, with D maybe TRBD1 (5 bases). In germline, CDR1 is MNHEY, CDR2 SVGAGI. V lost 1 base to trimming and J lost 3 bases, with 15 bases between them. The CDR3 has 16 amino acids. The chain's CDR3 is CASSYYRPQTDTEAFF. The CDR3 DNA sequence: TGTGCCAGCAGTTACTACCGACCCCAGACAGACACTGAAGCTTTCTTT.

This clonotype has a count of ten or more. The chain is built from TRBV15 and TRBJ1-2, with 7 bases identical to TRBD1. This CDR3 spans 16 amino acids. With 4 bases clipped from V and 2 bases from J, the junction kept 10 bases outside the gene matches. Germline loops: CDR1 LNHNV, CDR2 YYDKDF (reference sequence). The CDR3 region has the DNA TGTGCCACCAGCAAGAGAACAGGGGCGCTGAACTATGGCTACACCTTC. Translation: CATSKRTGALNYGYTF.

Comment on this clonotype: A single base separates this from a much larger clone, so it may be a read error. The CDR3 coding sequence is TGTGCCAGCACCCCCCCCATCTACTCTGGAAACACCATATGTTTT. This sequence encodes CASTPPIYSGNTICF. The rearrangement uses TRBV7-9 and TRBJ1-3; D is ambiguous. CDR1 is SEHNR and CDR2 is FQNEAQ in the germline V gene (reference sequence). The CDR3 length is 15 residues.

The rearrangement links TRBV10-3 to TRBJ2-5; 13 positions agree with TRBD2. CDR1 is ENHRY and CDR2 is SYGVKD in the germline V gene. V lost 2 bases and J lost 2; bases outside the gene matches: 2. This CDR3 contains 16 residues. CDR3 DNA: TGTGCCATCAGTGAGGGGACTAGCGGGGTACAAGAGACCCAGTACTTC. This gives the protein CAISEGTSGVQETQYF.

The table lists this clonotype with many counts. The chain uses TRBV7-9 and TRBJ1-3; maybe TRBD1 (5 bases). CDR1 SEHNR and CDR2 FQNEAQ come from the germline V gene (reference sequence). V was clipped by 1 base and J by 2 bases, with 9 bases between them. CDR3 length: 15 amino acids. The CDR3 reads CASSLGGAAGNTIYF. Here the CDR3 DNA reads TGTGCCAGCAGCTTAGGAGGGGCCGCTGGAAACACCATATATTTT. Complete variable domain (other parts from reference TRBV7-9 and TRBJ1-3): DTGVSQNPRHKITKRGQNVTFRCDPISEHNRLYWYRQTLGQGPEFLTYFQNEAQLEKSRLLSDRFSAERPKGSFSTLEIQRTEQGDSAMYLCASSLGGAAGNTIYFGEGSWLTVV.

Ten or more counts support this clonotype. The rearrangement uses TRBV12-3 or TRBV12-4 and TRBJ2-7, with D possibly matching TRBD2 (6 bases). Between the trimmed V and J ends, which lost 6 bases and 4 bases, there was a span of 22 bases. The CDR3 is 16 residues long. CDR3: CASSSRYWKGRYEQYF. The CDR3 bases are TGTGCCAGCAGCAGTCGGTACTGGAAGGGGAGGTACGAGCAGTACTTC.

This clonotype was observed many times. V and J are TRBV20-1 and TRBJ2-7, with 7 bases lining up with TRBD2. CDR1 and CDR2 (germline): DFQATT, SNEGSKA (reference sequence). V was pared by 6 bases and J by 1 base, with 3 bases of the junction left unmatched. The CDR3 runs to 12 residues. For the CDR3, the DNA is TGCAGTGCATCCGGGAGGTCCTACGAGCAGTACTTC. It codes for CSASGRSYEQYF.

This clonotype was found a few times. The rearrangement links TRBV5-6 to TRBJ2-1; D is uncertain. V dropped 2 bases and J dropped 4 bases, with 16 bases sitting between them. The CDR3 is 16 amino acids. CDR1 SGHDT and CDR2 YYEEEE come from the germline V gene. CDR3 amino acids: CASSLPGLLSYNEQFF. The CDR3 bases are TGTGCCAGCAGCTTACCGGGTCTTCTGTCGTACAATGAGCAGTTCTTC.

The rearrangement uses TRBV6-6 and TRBJ2-3; D ambiguous. The CDR3 has 11 amino acids. Germline lookup yields CDR1 MNHNY and CDR2 SVGAGI (reference sequence). The ends were cut back, 6 bases at V and 9 bases at J, with 10 bases in the middle. CDR3 coding DNA: TGTGCCAGCAGGATTAGAACAACGCAGTATTTT. This sequence encodes CASRIRTTQYF.

This clonotype came up many times. The chain employs TRBV20-1 and TRBJ1-5; D gene unclear. This CDR3 comprises 16 residues. V shed 0 bases and J shed 3 bases, with 15 bases lying between them. Germline CDR1 reads DFQATT; CDR2 reads SNEGSKA (reference sequence). CDR3 loop: CSARDIFDGDNQPQHF. CDR3 sequence (DNA): TGCAGTGCTAGAGATATCTTCGACGGTGACAATCAGCCCCAGCATTTT.

This clonotype was seen repeatedly, ten times or more. V is TRBV7-2 and J is TRBJ1-2; 10 bases match TRBD1. Germline V CDR1 and CDR2: SGHTA, FQGNSA. The junction had 2 bases not matched to a gene; V was cut back by 5 bases and J by 2 bases. This CDR3 region has 14 residues. CDR3 sequence: CASSRGQGNYGYTF. CDR3 nucleotides: TGTGCCAGCAGCCGGGGACAGGGGAACTATGGCTACACCTTC.

The rearrangement joins TRBV25-1 to TRBJ2-1; a possible D gene is TRBD2 (6 bases). The CDR3 consists of 15 residues. Germline lookup yields CDR1 MGHDK and CDR2 SYGVNS. Trimming removed 8 bases at V and 0 bases at J, with 14 bases between. CDR3 DNA sequence: TGTGCCAGCTCACGTGGGGGGAGCTCCTACAATGAGCAGTTCTTC. It specifies CASSRGGSSYNEQFF.

This clonotype was seen once. The CDR3 DNA reads TGCAGCGCCAGACAGGAGGAGTCGGATGGCTACACCTTC. It encodes CSARQEESDGYTF. This chain uses TRBV29-1 with TRBJ1-2, with D maybe TRBD1 (6 bases). The ends were cut back, 7 bases at V and 6 bases at J, with 18 bases in the middle. The germline V gene has CDR1 SQVTM and CDR2 ANQGSEA. CDR3 size: 13 residues.

This clonotype occurred many times. V gene TRBV5-1 combines with J gene TRBJ1-5; D is perhaps TRBD1 (6 bases). From germline, CDR1 is SGHRS and CDR2 YFSETQ. This CDR3 region has 14 residues. V lost 1 base to trimming and J lost 5 bases, with 10 bases between them. The CDR3 DNA sequence: TGCGCCAGCAGCTTGTTAGGGGGGGATCAGCCCCAGCATTTT. Translated: CASSLLGGDQPQHF.

This clonotype appeared a single time. The V and J genes are TRBV15 and TRBJ1-4; D gene unclear. The V end was cut by 5 bases, the J end by 2 bases, with 12 bases between. CDR1 is LNHNV and CDR2 is YYDKDF in the germline V gene (reference sequence). This CDR3 is built from 15 residues. The CDR3 sequence: CATSHSRGTNEKLFF. CDR3 DNA sequence: TGTGCCACCAGCCACAGTCGAGGGACTAATGAAAAACTGTTTTTT.

This clonotype was recorded at least ten times. This chain connects TRBV9 to TRBJ1-2, with D unclear. Germline CDR1 SGDLS, CDR2 YYNGEE. The ends were cut back, 0 bases at V and 1 base at J, with 10 bases in the middle. CDR3 size: 15 residues. In DNA, the CDR3 is TGTGCCAGCAGCGTAGATTCCGGCCTTAACTATGGCTACACCTTC. This encodes CASSVDSGLNYGYTF.